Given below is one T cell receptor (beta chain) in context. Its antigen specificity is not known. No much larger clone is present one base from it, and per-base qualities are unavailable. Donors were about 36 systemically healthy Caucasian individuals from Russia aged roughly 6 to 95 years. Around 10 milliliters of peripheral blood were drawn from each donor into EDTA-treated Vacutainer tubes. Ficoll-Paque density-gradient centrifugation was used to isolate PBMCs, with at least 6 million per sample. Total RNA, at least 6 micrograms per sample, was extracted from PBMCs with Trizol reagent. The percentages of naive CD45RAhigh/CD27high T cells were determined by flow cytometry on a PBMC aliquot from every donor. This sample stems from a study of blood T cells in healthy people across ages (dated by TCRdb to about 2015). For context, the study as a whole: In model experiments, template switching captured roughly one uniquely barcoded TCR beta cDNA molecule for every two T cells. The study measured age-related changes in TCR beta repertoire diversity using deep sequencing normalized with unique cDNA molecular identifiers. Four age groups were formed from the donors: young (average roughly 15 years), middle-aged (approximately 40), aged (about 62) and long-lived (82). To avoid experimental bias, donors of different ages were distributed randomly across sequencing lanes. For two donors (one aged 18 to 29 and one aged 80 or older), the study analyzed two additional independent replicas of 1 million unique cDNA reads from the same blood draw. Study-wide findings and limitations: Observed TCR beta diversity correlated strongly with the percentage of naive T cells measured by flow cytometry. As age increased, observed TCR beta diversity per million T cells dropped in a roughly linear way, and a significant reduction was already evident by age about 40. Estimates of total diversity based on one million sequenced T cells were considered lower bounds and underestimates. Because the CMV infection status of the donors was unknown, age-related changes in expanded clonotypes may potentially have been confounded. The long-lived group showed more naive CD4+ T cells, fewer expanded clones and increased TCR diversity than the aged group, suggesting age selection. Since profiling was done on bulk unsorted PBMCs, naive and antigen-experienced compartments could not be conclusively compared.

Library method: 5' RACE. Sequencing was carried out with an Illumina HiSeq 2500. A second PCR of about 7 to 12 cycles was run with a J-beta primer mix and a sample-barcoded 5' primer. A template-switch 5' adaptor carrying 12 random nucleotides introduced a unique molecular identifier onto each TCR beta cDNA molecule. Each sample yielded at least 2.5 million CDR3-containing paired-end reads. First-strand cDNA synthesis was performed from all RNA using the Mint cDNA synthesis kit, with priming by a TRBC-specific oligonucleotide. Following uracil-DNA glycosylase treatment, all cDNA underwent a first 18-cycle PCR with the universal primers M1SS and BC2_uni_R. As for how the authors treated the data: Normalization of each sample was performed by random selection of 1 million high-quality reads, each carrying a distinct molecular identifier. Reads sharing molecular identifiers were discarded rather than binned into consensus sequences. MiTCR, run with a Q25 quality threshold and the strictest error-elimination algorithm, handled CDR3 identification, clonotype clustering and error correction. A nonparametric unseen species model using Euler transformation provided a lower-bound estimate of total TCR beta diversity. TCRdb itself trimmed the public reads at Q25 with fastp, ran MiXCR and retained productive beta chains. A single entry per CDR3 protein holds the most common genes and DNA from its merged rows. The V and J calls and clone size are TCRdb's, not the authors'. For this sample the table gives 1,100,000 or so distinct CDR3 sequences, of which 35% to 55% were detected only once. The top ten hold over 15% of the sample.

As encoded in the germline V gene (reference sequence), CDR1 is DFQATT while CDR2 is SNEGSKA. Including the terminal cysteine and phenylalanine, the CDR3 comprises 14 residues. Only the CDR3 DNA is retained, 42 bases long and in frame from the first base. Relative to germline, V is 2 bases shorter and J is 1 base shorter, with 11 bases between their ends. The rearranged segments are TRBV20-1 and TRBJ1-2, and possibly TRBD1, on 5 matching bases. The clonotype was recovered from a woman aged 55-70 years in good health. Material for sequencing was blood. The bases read TGCAGTGCTAGATGGGGGGTGGGTAACTATGGCTACACCTTC. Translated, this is CSARWGVGNYGYTF.